A single sample gave rise to the 9 T cell receptor beta chains below, sequenced in a study of T cell responses to AZD1222 COVID-19 vaccine. Produced via immunoSEQ multiplex PCR; TCRdb's table is partial and in-frame only. The table has 250,000 to 300,000 clones, 94% seen once; the top ten hold 0.55%. Material: peripheral blood, obtained 28 days after the second AZD1222 dose. The receptors originated from an adult who received the AZD1222 COVID-19 vaccine.

This rearrangement joins TRBV20-1 to TRBJ2-3; TRBD2 is a possible D gene (6 bases). Germline lookup yields CDR1 DFQATT and CDR2 SNEGSKA (reference sequence). V was clipped by 3 bases and J by 2 bases, with 15 bases between them. This CDR3 contains 15 residues. In DNA form, the CDR3 reads TGCAGTGCTAGTTCGTGGGGGGTCGCCACAGATACGCAGTATTTT. Amino acids: CSASSWGVATDTQYF.

The V and J genes are TRBV4-1 and TRBJ2-3; D is undetermined. Trimming took 0 bases from V and 7 from J, leaving 14 bases between them. There are 15 residues in the CDR3. Germline lookup yields CDR1 MGHRA and CDR2 YSYEKL. As DNA, the CDR3 is TGCGCCAGCAGCCAAGATAGGGTCGAACGTTATACGCAGTATTTT. It translates to CASSQDRVERYTQYF.

The rearrangement links TRBV28 to TRBJ1-5; D gene ambiguous. The CDR3 runs 13 residues. Trimming removed 4 bases at V and 8 bases at J, with 12 bases between. The germline CDR1 and CDR2 sequences are MDHEN and SYDVKM. The chain's CDR3 is CASSSPRVEPQHF. CDR3 nucleotide sequence: TGTGCCAGCAGTTCCCCACGGGTTGAGCCCCAGCATTTT. The full variable domain, in which reference TRBV28 and TRBJ1-5 provide the parts outside the CDR3, is DVKVTQSSRYLVKRTGEKVFLECVQDMDHENMFWYRQDPGLGLRLIYFSYDVKMKEKGDIPEGYSVSREKKERFSLILESASTNQTSMYLCASSSPRVEPQHFGDGTRLSIL.

V and J are TRBV30 and TRBJ2-7; no definite D call. Germline loops: CDR1 GTSNPN, CDR2 SVGIG (reference sequence). Trimming cost V 0 bases and J 1 base, with 7 bases left between them. This CDR3 has 13 amino acids. CDR3 in DNA: TGTGCCTGGAGTGTTGACTCTTCCTACGAGCAGTACTTC. Translation: CAWSVDSSYEQYF.

Concerning this clone itself: An end of the junction differs from the germline gene, which may be a read error. The genes are TRBV9 and TRBJ1-3; D is unresolved. CDR1 is SGDLS, CDR2 YYNGEE, per germline. CDR3 length: 13 amino acids. CDR3 sequence reads: CASSVDSGYTIYF. CDR3 in DNA: TGTGCCAGCAGCGTAGACAGTGGATACACCATATATTTT.

V gene TRBV28 combines with J gene TRBJ2-2; 9 bases fit TRBD1. This CDR3 comprises 15 residues. V gave up 5 bases and J gave up 6 bases; unmatched junction bases: 7. Germline lookup yields CDR1 MDHEN and CDR2 SYDVKM. The CDR3 spells CASSIPGQGSGELFF. The CDR3 DNA reads TGTGCCAGCAGTATCCCGGGACAGGGTTCCGGGGAGCTGTTTTTT.

CDR3 nucleotide sequence: TGTGCCAGCTCACCAAAACAGGGGGGAGGCTACACCTTC. As protein: CASSPKQGGGYTF. The J gene is TRBJ1-2, the V gene TRBV18, with 8 bases fitting TRBD1. Germline V gives CDR1 KGHSH, CDR2 LQKENI. CDR3 length: 13 amino acids. The trim removed 2 bases at V and 8 bases at J, leaving 4 bases unmatched. The complete variable domain, with remaining parts taken from reference TRBV18 and TRBJ1-2, reads NAGVMQNPRHLVRRRGQEARLRCSPMKGHSHVYWYRQLPEEGLKFMVYLQKENIIDESGMPKERFSAEFPKEGPSILRIQQVVRGDSAAYFCASSPKQGGGYTFGSGTRLTVV.

The rearrangement links TRBV3-1 (or the pseudogene TRBV3-2) to TRBJ1-6; possible D gene TRBD1, 5 bases. The germline V gene encodes CDR1 LGHDT and CDR2 YNNKEL (reference sequence). The CDR3 covers 13 residues. Trimming cost V 5 bases and J 10 bases, with 12 bases left between them. The CDR3 nucleotides are TGTGCCAGCAGCATCAGGGCCAGGTCACCCCTCCACTTT. This translates into CASSIRARSPLHF.

The chain employs TRBV6-5 and TRBJ1-2, with D unresolved. V was shortened by 2 bases and J by 3 bases, with 13 bases between the two germline ends. This CDR3 contains 15 residues. CDR1 and CDR2 from the germline V gene are MNHEY and SVGAGI. The CDR3 DNA follows: TGTGCCAGCAGTTACACACAGCTACCGTACTATGGCTACACCTTC. It specifies CASSYTQLPYYGYTF.